Each of the 15 T cell receptor beta chains below was sequenced from the same sample in a study of CXCR3-negative and CXCR3-positive naive CD8 T cells. The TRB libraries of cDNA were built by UMI-labeled 5' RACE. TCRdb re-called the 5' RACE reads and shows each CDR3 protein once, DNA omitted. In total, the table holds tens of thousands of distinct CDR3 sequences. Sample: memory CD8+ T cells from blood. The source is a human donor in good health. Some clones in this sample may be carry-over from other donors' samples.

This chain joins TRBV20-1 and TRBJ1-1. Germline V gives CDR1 DFQATT, CDR2 SNEGSKA (reference sequence). CDR3 length: 15 amino acids. The CDR3 region is CSARDLVDGHTEAFF.

The rearrangement links TRBV7-9 to TRBJ1-6. There are 15 residues in the CDR3. Germline lookup yields CDR1 SEHNR and CDR2 FQNEAQ (reference sequence). The CDR3: CASSPRWANNSPLHF.

This sequence joins TRBV7-8 and TRBJ2-7; TCRdb calls TRBD2, which cannot be checked without DNA. Germline V lookup: CDR1 SGHVS, CDR2 FQNEAQ. This CDR3 has 14 amino acids. The CDR3 loop is CASSLVAGTYEQYF.

The CDR3 protein is CSVDPGVNEQFF. The chain links TRBV29-1 to TRBJ2-1; no DNA is available, so the TRBD1 call from TCRdb remains unchecked. CDR3 length: 12 amino acids. Germline values: CDR1 SQVTM, CDR2 ANQGSEA.

The CDR3 here is CASSVLSDSYEQYF. V usage is TRBV9 and J usage is TRBJ2-7; TCRdb's D call, TRBD1, is unchecked because there is no DNA. The CDR3 covers 14 residues. Germline lookup yields CDR1 SGDLS and CDR2 YYNGEE.

The chain carries TRBV7-2 and TRBJ2-1; as DNA is missing, the TRBD2 call by TCRdb cannot be tested. The CDR3 is 15 amino acids. Looked up from germline, CDR1 is SGHTA and CDR2 is FQGNSA. Here the CDR3 reads CASSLGASGVGEQFF.

The V call is TRBV19, the J call TRBJ2-1; there is no DNA to check the TCRdb D call of TRBD2. Per germline, CDR1 LNHDA and CDR2 SQIVND (reference sequence). This CDR3 spans 14 amino acids. The CDR3 sequence: CARILAGDLNEQFF.

The chain combines TRBV7-9 with TRBJ2-7. CDR1 SEHNR and CDR2 FQNEAQ come from the germline V gene (reference sequence). The CDR3 is 16 amino acids. The CDR3 protein is CASSLARQSLGYEQYF.

The V call is TRBV7-6, the J call TRBJ2-1; TCRdb gives TRBD1 as the D gene, but with no DNA this cannot be confirmed. This CDR3 contains 15 residues. Germline V gives CDR1 SGHVS, CDR2 FNYEAQ. CDR3 in amino acids: CASSLLRGEGNEQFF.

The rearrangement links TRBV5-1 to TRBJ2-7; without DNA, the TCRdb call of TRBD2 cannot be checked. This CDR3 region has 14 residues. Germline loops: CDR1 SGHRS, CDR2 YFSETQ. CDR3 in amino acids: CASSPRMEGTEQYF. Full variable domain (rest looked up from reference TRBV5-1 and TRBJ2-7): KAGVTQTPRYLIKTRGQQVTLSCSPISGHRSVSWYQQTPGQGLQFLFEYFSETQRNKGNFPGRFSGRQFSNSRSEMNVSTLELGDSALYLCASSPRMEGTEQYFGPGTRLTVT.

The gene calls are TRBV6-1 and TRBJ1-1; checking the TCRdb D call of TRBD1 is not possible without DNA. Per germline, CDR1 MNHNS and CDR2 SASEGT. The CDR3 is 15 amino acids. This CDR3 is CASSEAAGGLYEAFF.

This sequence joins TRBV7-7 and TRBJ2-2; TCRdb proposes TRBD1, but this gene call is untestable without DNA. Germline assignment: CDR1 SSHAT and CDR2 FNYEAQ (reference sequence). CDR3 length: 15 amino acids. This CDR3 reads CASSPMDSDTGELFF.

This rearrangement joins TRBV13 to TRBJ1-6. Germline V gives CDR1 PRHDT, CDR2 FYEKMQ (reference sequence). The CDR3 covers 12 residues. The CDR3 loop is CASSPGPPPLHF.

The chain carries TRBV5-6 and TRBJ2-5; TCRdb lists TRBD2, though no DNA is available to test this call. The CDR3 extends over 12 amino acids. CDR1 is SGHDT and CDR2 is YYEEEE in the germline V gene. This CDR3 is CASTGPEGTQYF. Full variable domain (remainder filled in from reference TRBV5-6 and TRBJ2-5): DAGVTQSPTHLIKTRGQQVTLRCSPKSGHDTVSWYQQALGQGPQFIFQYYEEEERQRGNFPDRFSGHQFPNYSSELNVNALLLGDSALYLCASTGPEGTQYFGPGTRLLVL.

This sequence joins TRBV3-1 and TRBJ2-7; TCRdb picks TRBD1, but there is no DNA to check that call. The CDR3 contains 16 residues. Germline assignment: CDR1 LGHDT and CDR2 YNNKEL (reference sequence). The CDR3 loop reads CASSPLEGGDSYEQYF.